This paragraph covers one T cell receptor beta chain sequence. Its antigen is undetermined. This sample was taken from a study of shared clonotypes between healthy human individuals. Study results and limitations: Researchers sampled blood only, noting tissue repertoires likely differ. Some naive CD4 clonotypes, around 5%, turned up in common across a handful of donors.

Method: immunoSEQ multiplex PCR; TCRdb's copy keeps in-frame clones and lacks some. The sample lists about 700,000 clones, 92% occurring once. The V gene lost 4 bases and the J gene lost 6 bases, with 14 bases spanning the gap. CDR1 SGDLS and CDR2 YYNGEE come from the germline V gene. The CDR3 is 13 amino acids. CD45RO-negative, CCR7-selected cells formed the naive CD8 fraction, which excluded terminally differentiated effector memory CD45RA+ cells. The sequence came from a man aged 25 to 40 in good health. What was sequenced was naive CD8+ T cells sorted from blood. The V call is TRBV9, the J call TRBJ2-7, with D unresolved. CDR3 in amino acids: CASSPTDTLEQYF. DNA for the CDR3: TGTGCCAGCAGCCCCACAGACACCCTCGAGCAGTACTTC.